This T cell receptor (beta chain) was identified in a study of T cell repertoires in cytomegalovirus infection. About the study: Peptides in the study included HLA-C-restricted and HLA-B-restricted CMV epitopes. Public signatures in TCR beta pointed to CMV infection and matching HLA type. Study-wide points: In two of eight donors, the top clonotype was HLA-C-restricted CMV-specific. Summed frequency of public TCR beta families distinguished CMV carriers with the relevant HLA.

V shed 5 bases, J shed 6 bases, and the junction held 13 bases outside the gene matches. The CDR3 runs 16 residues. In germline, CDR1 is MNHEY, CDR2 SVGAGI. One entry per CDR3 protein, called by TCRdb with MiXCR from the reads. The sample lists about a million distinct CDR3 sequences; roughly 30% were seen once. Comments on this clonotype: Its antigen remains unknown.

The receptor was derived from a human donor in good health (CMV status not recorded). Some clones in this sample may be carry-over from other donors' samples. This chain uses TRBV6-5 with TRBJ2-3, with 8 positions matching TRBD1. Sample: cultured CD8+ T cells from PBMCs, taken from culture after CMV antigen stimulation. As DNA, the CDR3 is TGTGCCAGCAGTAGCCCCGGGACAGGACACCTTGATACGCAGTATTTT. Amino acids: CASSSPGTGHLDTQYF.